This T cell receptor (beta chain) was retrieved from a study of chemoradiotherapy in HPV16-positive cancers (dated by TCRdb to the early 2020s). In terms of the full investigation: Candidate HPV-specific T-cell clones and common TCR motifs were defined through functional T-cell assays on cells from a couple of HPV16-positive patients. Whether T-cell immunity against the HPV oncoproteins E6 and E7 changes during chemoradiotherapy and whether survival is affected by this immunity were examined in the study. Next, the candidate HPV-specific TCRs and motifs were followed in TCR repertoires from under 95 patients with HPV-related cancers.

V is clipped by 0 bases and J by 0 bases, and the sequence between their germline boundaries is 9 bases long. In the germline V gene (reference sequence), CDR1 corresponds to SEHNR and CDR2 to FQNEAQ. The CDR3 runs 15 amino acids, cysteine and phenylalanine included. The read is trimmed to its CDR3 DNA, 45 bases read in frame from base 1. On this clone itself: Its antigen is still unknown. Base quality data are lacking; no much larger clone is found one base away.

Overall study outcomes, separate from this receptor: Expansion of candidate HPV-specific clones and E7-related TCR motifs was observed in the tumor microenvironment during treatment, whereas no such expansion was observed for non-HPV-specific T cells. The survival association was reported for HPV16-positive patients, and the functional definition of HPV-specific T cells was derived from only two HPV16-positive patients. In HPV16-positive patients, expansion of HPV-responsive T cells during chemoradiotherapy was associated with improved recurrence-free survival.

Repertoires were sampled repeatedly over the course of chemoradiotherapy, so clonal expansion could be followed in the tumor microenvironment. The receptor library was made with the immunoSEQ multiplex PCR assay. TCRdb took this table from immuneACCESS and kept in-frame rearrangements with V and J called. Such tables lack part of the clones; where checked against another copy, unresolved V genes explain under half of the gap, and the rest is unexplained. The sample profile shows approximately 9,300 clones; approximately 83% of them were found once. Around 2.8% of the sample belongs to the ten largest clones.

This TCR derives from a human donor with HPV-associated anogenital cancer. Sequences were derived from blood, sampled from a patient who underwent chemoradiotherapy. Rearrangement joined TRBV7-9 to TRBJ2-7, with no reliable assignment of the D segment. CDR3 sequence: CASSLAAAFSYEQYF. The nucleotide sequence reads as follows: TGTGCCAGCAGCTTAGCGGCAGCTTTCTCCTACGAGCAGTACTTC.